Presented here are 23 T cell receptor beta chains from one specimen sequenced in a study of CD8+ T cells in alopecia areata. The treatment was: oral pan-JAK inhibitor, 5-10 mg twice daily. Isolated RNA was reverse transcribed into cDNA used as the sequencing template. TCRdb's copy holds only in-frame clones and misses some; the assay was immunoSEQ multiplex PCR. The sample lists 190,000 or so clones, 50% to 60% seen once, with approximately 3.4% in the top ten. The sample was CD4+ T cells sorted from blood, taken at week 4, from a patient treated with tofacitinib. The receptor set was obtained from a human donor with alopecia areata.

The chain couples TRBV29-1 to TRBJ1-1; D might be TRBD1 (6 bases). Germline V lookup: CDR1 SQVTM, CDR2 ANQGSEA. This CDR3 spans 13 amino acids. Trimming stripped 2 bases from V and 4 bases from J, with 11 bases between. The DNA of the CDR3 is TGCAGCGTTGAACAGGGGCAAGGCACTGAAGCTTTCTTT. Protein product: CSVEQGQGTEAFF.

The rearrangement uses TRBV6-6 and TRBJ2-7; tentative D call: TRBD1 (5 bases). The germline V gene has CDR1 MNHNY and CDR2 SVGAGI (reference sequence). V lost 6 bases and J 3 bases, leaving 9 bases between the germline ends. The CDR3 is 12 residues long. The CDR3 loop is CASRSTGYEQYF. CDR3 DNA sequence: TGTGCCAGCAGGTCCACAGGCTACGAGCAGTACTTC.

The genes are TRBV6-5 and TRBJ2-4; D possibly corresponds to TRBD1 (5 bases). Germline loops: CDR1 MNHEY, CDR2 SVGAGI. The CDR3 runs 14 residues. V was cut by 10 bases and J by 0 bases, with 13 bases left in between. The CDR3 DNA reads as TGTGCCACCCAGGACAATTTAGCCAAAAACATTCAGTACTTC. Its protein product is CATQDNLAKNIQYF.

This clone was seen a handful of times. The chain recombines TRBV7-2 with TRBJ2-7; D not certain. Germline-derived CDR1 and CDR2 are SGHTA and FQGNSA. The ends were cut back, 5 bases at V and 6 bases at J, with 11 bases in the middle. The CDR3 sequence is 12 residues long. CDR3 in amino acids: CASSPPIGEQYF. As DNA, the CDR3 is TGTGCCAGCAGCCCGCCGATTGGCGAGCAGTACTTC.

This clone has more than one count but fewer than ten. The V gene is TRBV7-2, the J gene TRBJ2-1; 8 bases fit TRBD2. The CDR3 totals 14 residues. J gave up 6 bases and V 5 bases, and 6 bases lay outside the gene matches. Germline loops: CDR1 SGHTA, CDR2 FQGNSA. CDR3 in DNA: TGTGCCAGCAGCCCCGGGGGGGATCCCAATGAGCAGTTCTTC. Translated, it gives CASSPGGDPNEQFF.

This chain connects TRBV29-1 to TRBJ2-3, with D perhaps assigned TRBD1 or TRBD2 (5 bases each). The CDR3 has 16 residues. The V end lost 4 bases, the J end lost 6 bases, and 23 bases lay between the germline ends. The germline gives CDR1 SQVTM, CDR2 ANQGSEA. CDR3 loop: CSVGPRQSSPGDTQYF. For the CDR3, the DNA is TGCAGCGTTGGGCCCCGACAGTCCTCCCCGGGGGATACGCAGTATTTT.

The rearrangement joins TRBV2 to TRBJ2-5; D is uncertain. The CDR3 has 11 amino acids. CDR1 and CDR2 from the germline V gene are SNHLY and FYNNEI. Trimming cost V 9 bases and J 3 bases, with 8 bases left between them. The CDR3 protein is CARGIEETQYF. The CDR3 DNA reads as TGTGCCAGAGGGATCGAAGAGACCCAGTACTTC.

The chain employs TRBV7-6 and TRBJ2-5; D gene uncertain. Trimming took off 5 bases at V and 4 bases at J, with 8 bases between the two ends. Per the germline V gene, CDR1 is SGHVS and CDR2 is FNYEAQ. The CDR3 length is 12 residues. This CDR3 reads CASSPLGETQYF. The DNA for the CDR3 is TGTGCCAGCAGCCCATTGGGAGAGACCCAGTACTTC.

For the CDR3, the DNA is TGTGCCAGCAGCGCCTGGACAGGGAGGGCGACTGAAGCTTTCTTT. This gives the protein CASSAWTGRATEAFF. The V call is TRBV9, the J call TRBJ1-1, with 8 nucleotides matching TRBD1. The CDR3 covers 15 residues. With V trimmed by 3 bases and J by 5 bases, 9 bases remained unmatched. Germline values: CDR1 SGDLS, CDR2 YYNGEE.

The table lists this clone with a few counts. Other DNA sequences in the sample encode the same CDR3. The chain employs TRBV7-9 and TRBJ2-1; D may be TRBD2 (5 bases). Germline loops: CDR1 SEHNR, CDR2 FQNEAQ (reference sequence). This CDR3 has 13 amino acids. V was clipped by 9 bases and J by 0 bases, with 9 bases between them. The CDR3 sequence: CASTRGSYNEQFF. CDR3 bases: TGTGCCAGTACACGGGGCTCCTACAATGAGCAGTTCTTC.

The chain recombines TRBV6-5 with TRBJ1-6, with TRBD1 as a possible D gene (5 bases). V shed 8 bases and J shed 6 bases, with 11 bases lying between them. The germline CDR1 and CDR2 sequences are MNHEY and SVGAGI. This CDR3 is 13 amino acids long. The CDR3 loop reads CASRLGPNSPLHF. As DNA, the CDR3 is TGTGCCAGCCGCTTGGGGCCTAATTCACCCCTCCACTTT.

This clone was seen only a few times. The rearrangement uses TRBV10-3 and TRBJ2-6; D may be TRBD2 (6 bases). The CDR3 sequence is 15 residues long. V dropped 4 bases and J dropped 0 bases, with 7 bases sitting between them. Germline V gene lookup returns CDR1 ENHRY and CDR2 SYGVKD. The CDR3 region has the DNA TGTGCCATCAGTGCCGGGGGCTCTGGGGCCAACGTCCTGACTTTC. This sequence encodes CAISAGGSGANVLTF.

Details on this clone: Compared with germline, one end of the junction differs, possibly owing to a read error. The J gene is TRBJ2-1, the V gene TRBV7-2; D is possibly TRBD2 (7 bases). CDR1 and CDR2 (germline): SGHTA, FQGNSA. The CDR3 length is 16 residues. DNA for the CDR3: TGTGCCAGCAGCTTAGAGGCCGGGGGGCCGGGTCCGCATTATCTCTTC. Protein product: CASSLEAGGPGPHYLF. Combining the CDR3 with reference TRBV7-2 and TRBJ2-1 gives the whole variable domain GAGVSQSPSNKVTEKGKDVELRCDPISGHTALYWYRQSLGQGLEFLIYFQGNSAPDKSGLPSDRFSAERTGGSVSTLTIQRTQQEDSAVYLCASSLEAGGPGPHYLFGPGTRLTVL.

The rearrangement uses TRBV6-1 and TRBJ2-7; a weak D match, TRBD1 (6 bases). The germline V gene has CDR1 MNHNS and CDR2 SASEGT. This CDR3 region has 14 residues. The V end was cut by 8 bases, the J end by 0 bases, with 14 bases between. The CDR3 protein is CASPRDIGSYEQYF. The CDR3 nucleotides read TGTGCCAGCCCCCGGGACATCGGCTCCTACGAGCAGTACTTC.

The chain carries TRBV5-1 and TRBJ2-7; TRBD1 matches at 7 bases. There are 16 residues in the CDR3. V lost 4 bases to trimming and J lost 2 bases; unmatched junction nucleotides: 12. Germline values: CDR1 SGHRS, CDR2 YFSETQ. This CDR3 is CASSPIRDSLTYEQYF. DNA for the CDR3: TGCGCCAGCAGCCCTATCCGGGACAGCCTTACCTACGAGCAGTACTTC. Full variable domain (missing parts from reference TRBV5-1 and TRBJ2-7): KAGVTQTPRYLIKTRGQQVTLSCSPISGHRSVSWYQQTPGQGLQFLFEYFSETQRNKGNFPGRFSGRQFSNSRSEMNVSTLELGDSALYLCASSPIRDSLTYEQYFGPGTRLTVT.

The rearrangement joins TRBV5-1 to TRBJ1-1; D not resolved. The V and J ends lost 2 bases and 1 base respectively, with 6 bases between them. This CDR3 region has 13 residues. CDR1 and CDR2 (germline): SGHRS, YFSETQ. The CDR3 sequence is CASSFQKNTEAFF. CDR3 in DNA: TGCGCCAGCAGCTTTCAGAAGAACACTGAAGCTTTCTTT.

This clone was seen only a few times. The gene calls are TRBV30 and TRBJ1-1; D is perhaps TRBD1 (6 bases). The length of the CDR3 is 13 residues. The V and J ends lost 4 bases and 1 base respectively, with 10 bases between them. Germline V CDR1 and CDR2: GTSNPN, SVGIG (reference sequence). CDR3 nucleotides: TGTGCCTGGAACCGGGACAAGAACACTGAAGCTTTCTTT. Protein product: CAWNRDKNTEAFF.

V usage is TRBV30 and J usage is TRBJ1-6; D uncertain. Germline-derived CDR1 and CDR2 are GTSNPN and SVGIG (reference sequence). The CDR3 sequence is 14 residues long. V was cut by 0 bases and J by 3 bases, with 6 bases left in between. CDR3 loop: CAWSVWDYNSPLHF. CDR3 bases: TGTGCCTGGAGTGTCTGGGACTATAATTCACCCCTCCACTTT. The whole variable domain, filled in from reference TRBV30 and TRBJ1-6, reads SQTIHQWPATLVQPVGSPLSLECTVEGTSNPNLYWYRQAAGRGLQLLFYSVGIGQISSEVPQNLSASRPQDRQFILSSKKLLLSDSGFYLCAWSVWDYNSPLHFGNGTRLTVT.

The chain employs TRBV7-2 and TRBJ1-2; 12 nucleotides align to TRBD1. Per germline, CDR1 SGHTA and CDR2 FQGNSA. With V trimmed by 5 bases and J by 7 bases, 11 bases remained unmatched. The CDR3 is 16 amino acids. CDR3 amino acids: CASSLTPGQGALGYTF. The DNA of the CDR3 is TGTGCCAGCAGCCTCACCCCGGGACAGGGGGCGCTTGGCTACACCTTC.

The V and J genes are TRBV6-1 and TRBJ1-5; possible D gene TRBD1, 6 bases. The CDR3 sequence is 16 residues long. V dropped 2 bases and J dropped 0 bases, with 11 bases sitting between them. The germline V gene encodes CDR1 MNHNS and CDR2 SASEGT. The CDR3 here is CASSESRGVSNQPQHF. The CDR3 region has the DNA TGTGCCAGCAGTGAATCAAGGGGGGTTAGCAATCAGCCCCAGCATTTT.

The V gene is TRBV29-1, the J gene TRBJ1-2; no clear D. Germline V gives CDR1 SQVTM, CDR2 ANQGSEA. Trimming removed 2 bases at V and 4 bases at J, with 11 bases between. The CDR3 extends over 13 amino acids. In nucleotides, the CDR3 is TGCAGCGTTGAACCCCCCCGGTCCTATGGCTACACCTTC. Translated, it gives CSVEPPRSYGYTF.

The count of this clone is one. This chain connects TRBV7-9 to TRBJ2-7; TRBD2 matches at 8 bases. V gave up 7 bases and J gave up 5 bases; unmatched junction bases: 7. Germline CDR1 reads SEHNR; CDR2 reads FQNEAQ (reference sequence). The CDR3 is made up of 13 amino acids. The CDR3 protein is CASTRGRWNEQYF. The CDR3 bases are TGTGCCAGCACGCGCGGGAGGTGGAACGAGCAGTACTTC.

This chain links TRBV29-1 with TRBJ2-5; no reliable D call. The V end was cut by 4 bases, the J end by 3 bases, with 9 bases between. CDR1 is SQVTM and CDR2 is ANQGSEA in the germline V gene. CDR3 size: 12 residues. CDR3 amino acids: CSVGHREETQYF. CDR3 sequence (DNA): TGCAGCGTTGGGCACAGAGAAGAGACCCAGTACTTC.